This T cell receptor beta chain was captured in a study of shared clonotypes between healthy human individuals. V dropped 7 bases and J dropped 5 bases, with 14 bases sitting between them. The CDR3 consists of 13 residues. Germline V lookup: CDR1 SGHAT, CDR2 FQNNGV. As regards this clone: Its antigen is not identified.

The donors were all Caucasian adults (living in Nashville, Tennessee). Method: immunoSEQ multiplex PCR; TCRdb's copy keeps in-frame clones and lacks some. This table has about 2,500,000 clones, around nine tenths appearing once. Study findings and constraints: It was anticipated that sequencing depth would influence how many clonotypes donors shared.

The sequencing input was naive CD4+ T cells sorted from blood. Subset of the sample: CD45RA+ positively selected. The chain carries TRBV11-2 and TRBJ1-1; weak D call: TRBD1 (5 bases). The TCR originated in a man aged 18 to 29 in good health. The CDR3 loop is CASTLTGGTEAFF. Written as DNA, the CDR3 is TGTGCCAGCACCCTTACAGGCGGGACTGAAGCTTTCTTT.